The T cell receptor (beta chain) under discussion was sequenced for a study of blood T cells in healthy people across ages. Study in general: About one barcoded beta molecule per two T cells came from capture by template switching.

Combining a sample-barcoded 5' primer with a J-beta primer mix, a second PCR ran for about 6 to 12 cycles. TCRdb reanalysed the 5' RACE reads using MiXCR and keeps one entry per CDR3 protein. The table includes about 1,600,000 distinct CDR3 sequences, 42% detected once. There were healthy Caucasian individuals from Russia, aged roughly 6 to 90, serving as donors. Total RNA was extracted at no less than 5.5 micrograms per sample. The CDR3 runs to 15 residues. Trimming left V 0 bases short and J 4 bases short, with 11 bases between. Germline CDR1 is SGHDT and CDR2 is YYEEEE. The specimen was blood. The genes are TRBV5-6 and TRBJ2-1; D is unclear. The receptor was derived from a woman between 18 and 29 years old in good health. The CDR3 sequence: CASSLAVLTYNEQFF. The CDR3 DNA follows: TGTGCCAGCAGCTTGGCCGTGTTAACATACAATGAGCAGTTCTTC.